The 21 T cell receptor beta chains below come from one sample, sequenced in a study of regulatory T cells in long-lasting Graves disease. Investigators prepared the TCR beta libraries by applying iRepertoire HTBI primers and Arm-PCR of CDR3 regions. Via MiXCR, TCRdb re-called the multiplex PCR reads, giving one row per CDR3 protein. The sample has 540,000 or so distinct CDR3 sequences; roughly 12% are singletons. Regarding time point: newly diagnosed GD, antithyroid drugs for less than 3 months. With RNA extracted from PBMCs as input, the TCR library was made. The same specimen was also included in a second study, on T cells in Graves' hyperthyroidism and ophthalmopathy.

The material sequenced was peripheral blood mononuclear cells (PBMCs), taken at new diagnosis, from a patient treated with antithyroid drugs. Source of these receptors: a man aged 30 to 39 with Graves disease.

This clonotype occurred a few times. This chain links TRBV18 with TRBJ2-3; tentatively, D is TRBD2 (6 bases). There are 15 residues in the CDR3. Trimming stripped 6 bases from V and 2 bases from J, with 15 bases between. Germline V gives CDR1 KGHSH, CDR2 LQKENI. The CDR3 reads CASSPRAGYTDTQYF. CDR3 sequence (DNA): TGTGCCAGCTCTCCCCGGGCGGGATACACAGATACGCAGTATTTT.

This chain uses TRBV9 with TRBJ2-7; 7 bases line up with TRBD2. The CDR3 contains 12 residues. V lost 0 bases to trimming and J lost 6 bases; unmatched junction nucleotides: 0. CDR1 and CDR2 from the germline V gene are SGDLS and YYNGEE. CDR3 DNA sequence: TGTGCCAGCAGCGTAGGCGGGAGCGAGCAGTACTTC. This translates into CASSVGGSEQYF.

On this clonotype: One junction end disagrees with the germline gene, perhaps due to a read error. The V call is TRBV2, the J call TRBJ2-1, with D tentatively TRBD2 (7 bases). CDR3 length: 15 residues. Germline CDR1 reads SNHLY; CDR2 reads FYNNEI. CDR3 residues: CASSAPGAGEDEQLF. The CDR3 coding sequence is TGTGCCAGCAGTGCCCCAGGGGCGGGAGAAGATGAGCAGCTCTTC.

In its sample, this clonotype was seen a few times. This sequence joins TRBV20-1 and TRBJ2-1; the D gene could be TRBD1 or TRBD2 (6 bases each). V lost 1 base to trimming and J lost 10 bases, with 8 bases between them. CDR1 and CDR2 from the germline V gene are DFQATT and SNEGSKA (reference sequence). This CDR3 contains 11 residues. The CDR3 is CSARVGGEQFF. In nucleotides, the CDR3 is TGCAGTGCTAGAGTCGGGGGCGAGCAGTTCTTC.

This clonotype was recorded once. Only one base separates this from a far larger clonotype, so it likely reflects a read error. The rearrangement uses TRBV7-2 and TRBJ2-7; D perhaps matches TRBD2 (6 bases). The CDR3 runs to 13 residues. CDR1 is SGHTA, CDR2 FQGNSA, per germline. CDR3 bases: TGTGCCAGCACCACCGGGACTTCCTTTGAGCAGTGCTTC. This gives the protein CASTTGTSFEQCF. The variable domain in full, completed from reference TRBV7-2 and TRBJ2-7, reads GAGVSQSPSNKVTEKGKDVELRCDPISGHTALYWYRQSLGQGLEFLIYFQGNSAPDKSGLPSDRFSAERTGGSVSTLTIQRTQQEDSAVYLCASTTGTSFEQCFGPGTRLTVT.

In this sample, this clonotype turned up many times. The DNA of the CDR3 is TGTGCCAGCAGCTTAGCCCCCCGGGGGCGCTTGGACTATGGCTACACCTTC. Encoded protein: CASSLAPRGRLDYGYTF. The chain has TRBV7-8 and TRBJ1-2, with a possible D match to TRBD1 (6 bases). Germline V gene sequence: CDR1 SGHVS, CDR2 FQNEAQ. Trimming left V 0 bases short and J 3 bases short, with 17 bases between. The CDR3 loop spans 17 amino acids.

This clonotype was found a few times. V gene TRBV30 combines with J gene TRBJ1-2, with D unclear. This CDR3 has 13 residues. With 5 bases removed from V and 7 bases from J, the gap between germline ends came to 17 bases. CDR1 is GTSNPN, CDR2 SVGIG, per germline (reference sequence). Here the CDR3 DNA reads TGTGCCTGGTGTCTCAAACCTATGGGTGGCTACACCTTC. Translated, it gives CAWCLKPMGGYTF.

This clonotype was seen a handful of times. This sequence joins TRBV29-1 and TRBJ2-1; D is unclear. The V end was cut by 7 bases, the J end by 8 bases, with 9 bases between. CDR3 length: 10 amino acids. Germline CDR1 SQVTM, CDR2 ANQGSEA. CDR3 sequence: CSGVVYEQFF. CDR3 sequence (DNA): TGCAGCGGGGTGGTTTATGAGCAGTTCTTC.

There are many counts of this clonotype. The J gene is TRBJ2-1, the V gene TRBV11-2; no firm D call. V gave up 0 bases and J gave up 8 bases, with 8 bases separating them. Germline V gene data show CDR1 as SGHAT and CDR2 as FQNNGV. The CDR3 has 13 amino acids. The CDR3 DNA reads TGTGCCAGCAGCTTAGATCTGATTGATGAGCAGTTCTTC. Its protein is CASSLDLIDEQFF.

Of note for this clonotype: This may arise from a read error, as a much more abundant clone is one base away. The rearrangement uses TRBV6-1 and TRBJ2-3; 10 positions match TRBD2. V lost 5 bases, J lost 7 bases, and 6 bases stayed unmatched. The CDR3 has 14 residues. CDR1 MNHNS and CDR2 SASEGT come from the germline V gene. The CDR3 loop reads CASSLAGAANTQYF. In DNA form, the CDR3 reads TGTGCCAGCAGTCTAGCGGGAGCCGCAAATACGCAGTATTTT.

This clonotype occurred a few times. This chain connects TRBV20-1 to TRBJ2-1; a possible D gene is TRBD1 (6 bases). CDR3 length: 14 residues. Trimming took off 6 bases at V and 0 bases at J, with 12 bases between the two ends. Germline V gene lookup returns CDR1 DFQATT and CDR2 SNEGSKA (reference sequence). CDR3 DNA: TGCAGTGCGATTACAGGGTTCTCCTACAATGAGCAGTTCTTC. Its translation is CSAITGFSYNEQFF.

The table lists this clonotype with a few counts. The chain couples TRBV24-1 to TRBJ2-1; the D gene is possibly TRBD2 (6 bases). CDR3 length equals 15 residues. Germline V lookup: CDR1 KGHDR, CDR2 SFDVKD. Between the trimmed V and J ends, which lost 1 base and 7 bases, there was a span of 13 bases. The chain's CDR3 is CATSDFEGGTNEQFF. CDR3 sequence (DNA): TGTGCCACCAGTGATTTTGAGGGAGGTACAAATGAGCAGTTCTTC.

This clonotype was recorded at least ten times. V and J are TRBV5-1 and TRBJ2-5; D is possibly TRBD1 (6 bases). The CDR3 has 15 residues. V lost 2 bases to trimming and J lost 0 bases, with 11 bases between them. The germline V gene has CDR1 SGHRS and CDR2 YFSETQ. CDR3 region: CASSLQGLDQETQYF. The DNA for the CDR3 is TGCGCCAGCAGCTTACAGGGATTGGACCAAGAGACCCAGTACTTC.

Note on this clonotype: It may be a read error: a sequence one base away is much more abundant. The chain employs TRBV10-3 and TRBJ2-4; weak D call: TRBD1 (6 bases). CDR1 is ENHRY and CDR2 is SYGVKD in the germline V gene. This CDR3 is built from 12 residues. CDR3 in DNA: TGTGCCATCAGGGGGGACAAAGAAATTCGGTACTTC. This codes for CAIRGDKEIRYF.

This clonotype was found many times. The rearrangement links TRBV9 to TRBJ2-7; D not resolved. This CDR3 is built from 15 residues. Germline loops: CDR1 SGDLS, CDR2 YYNGEE. The V and J ends lost 0 bases and 0 bases respectively, with 10 bases between them. CDR3 amino acids: CASSVADTLSYEQYF. Written as DNA, the CDR3 is TGTGCCAGCAGCGTAGCAGACACCCTCTCCTACGAGCAGTACTTC.

This clonotype was seen ten or more times. The V call is TRBV27, the J call TRBJ2-1, with D perhaps TRBD1 or TRBD2 (5 bases each). From germline, CDR1 is MNHEY and CDR2 SMNVEV (reference sequence). The CDR3 length is 14 residues. V gave up 5 bases and J gave up 0 bases, with 8 bases separating them. CDR3 amino acids: CASSRGPSYNEQFF. The CDR3 DNA is TGTGCCAGCAGTAGGGGACCCTCCTACAATGAGCAGTTCTTC.

This chain links TRBV20-1 with TRBJ2-7; perhaps TRBD2 as D (6 bases). Trimming shortened V by 3 bases and J by 7 bases, and 25 bases separated the two germline ends. The CDR3 is made up of 16 amino acids. CDR1 and CDR2 (germline): DFQATT, SNEGSKA (reference sequence). CDR3 coding DNA: TGCAGTGCTAGGCCCCCAATTCCCTATGCGGAGGGGGAGCAGTACTTC. Its translation is CSARPPIPYAEGEQYF.

This clonotype has a count of ten or more. The chain couples TRBV11-2 to TRBJ1-4; D possibly corresponds to TRBD1 (6 bases). Germline loops: CDR1 SGHAT, CDR2 FQNNGV. This CDR3 comprises 16 residues. Trimming took 4 bases from V and 0 from J, leaving 12 bases between them. CDR3 in amino acids: CASSSGQSPTNEKLFF. The CDR3 DNA follows: TGTGCCAGCAGCTCCGGACAGTCCCCAACTAATGAAAAACTGTTTTTT. Together with reference TRBV11-2 and TRBJ1-4, the CDR3 gives the full variable domain: EAGVAQSPRYKIIEKRQSVAFWCNPISGHATLYWYQQILGQGPKLLIQFQNNGVVDDSQLPKDRFSAERLKGVDSTLKIQPAKLEDSAVYLCASSSGQSPTNEKLFFGSGTQLSVL.

In this sample, this clonotype turned up a few times. The chain carries TRBV6-1 and TRBJ1-3; D is unclear. CDR1 MNHNS and CDR2 SASEGT come from the germline V gene. The CDR3 sequence is 18 residues long. V lost 5 bases to trimming and J lost 0 bases, with 20 bases between them. The CDR3, as DNA: TGTGCCAGCAGTCCCGCCGTGGGATCAGGAAGCTCTGGAAACACCATATATTTT. Its protein product is CASSPAVGSGSSGNTIYF.

As regards this clonotype: A much larger clone lies a single base off, so this may be a read error. J is TRBJ2-7 and V is TRBV5-1; a possible D gene is TRBD1 (6 bases). The CDR3 loop spans 14 amino acids. Germline CDR1 reads SGHRS; CDR2 reads YFSETQ. In nucleotides, the CDR3 is TGCGCCGGCAGCTCCGGGACAAGGACCTACGAGCAGTACTTC. It translates to CAGSSGTRTYEQYF.

The table lists this clonotype with many counts. The rearrangement uses TRBV5-1 and TRBJ1-2; the match to TRBD1 covers 7 bases. CDR1 SGHRS and CDR2 YFSETQ come from the germline V gene. The CDR3 has 14 residues. V lost 0 bases and J lost 7; bases outside the gene matches: 6. The CDR3 loop reads CASSLADPGGGYTF. The CDR3 nucleotides are TGCGCCAGCAGCTTGGCCGACCCAGGGGGTGGCTACACCTTC.